Listed below are T cell receptor beta chains from one sample, sequenced in a study of CD8 T cells in ankylosing spondylitis. Using its own MiXCR run on the 5' RACE reads, TCRdb lists one record per CDR3 protein. Counted here are 290,000 or so distinct CDR3 sequences, around 21% occurring once; the ten biggest clones make up around 3.2%. Sequencing was carried out using blood, either unsorted or a sorted T cell fraction (not recorded which). These receptor sequences come from a female donor with ankylosing spondylitis or in good health (not recorded which). Both conserved end residues are part of each CDR3. A D gene is named only where the DNA matches it firmly. The size field is filled for only some rows; it gives once, few, many or a size class.

D	size	V	J	CDR3	DNA
-	many	TRBV28	TRBJ2-2	CASSQGEVNTGELFF	TGTGCCAGCAGTCAGGGGGAGGTGAACACCGGGGAGCTGTTTTTT
TRBD1	few	TRBV24-1	TRBJ2-1	CATSDRRTGAYNEQFF	TGTGCCACCAGTGACCGCCGGACAGGAGCCTACAATGAGCAGTTCTTC
TRBD2	few	TRBV12-3/TRBV12-4	TRBJ2-5	CASSSGERGNQETQYF	TGTGCCAGCAGTTCGGGAGAGCGGGGCAACCAAGAGACCCAGTACTTC
TRBD1	many	TRBV7-2	TRBJ2-1	CASGRDRVYNEQFF	TGTGCCAGCGGCAGGGACAGGGTCTACAATGAGCAGTTCTTC
-	-	TRBV3-1	TRBJ1-2	CASSQEDSVYGYTF	TGTGCCAGCAGCCAAGAAGACAGTGTTTATGGCTACACCTTC
TRBD2	-	TRBV6-2/TRBV6-3	TRBJ2-5	CASSSPSGSQEETQYF	TGTGCCAGCAGTTCCCCCAGCGGGAGTCAAGAAGAGACCCAGTACTTC
TRBD2	few	TRBV5-5	TRBJ2-1	CASSLGLAGGVEQFF	TGTGCCAGCAGCTTGGGACTAGCGGGAGGGGTTGAGCAGTTCTTC
-	-	TRBV5-1	TRBJ2-7	CASSLGSTTYEQYF	TGCGCCAGCAGCCTAGGGTCGACCACCTACGAGCAGTACTTC
-	-	TRBV12-3/TRBV12-4	TRBJ2-2	CASSLEGHGVLFF	TGTGCCAGCAGTTTAGAGGGCCACGGGGTGCTGTTTTTT
-	-	TRBV5-4	TRBJ2-5	CASSSFGTQETQYF	TGTGCCAGCAGCTCGTTCGGGACGCAAGAGACCCAGTACTTC
TRBD2	many	TRBV7-2	TRBJ2-7	CASSPTSGSYEQYF	TGTGCCAGCAGCCCGACTAGCGGCTCCTACGAGCAGTACTTC
TRBD1	many	TRBV20-1	TRBJ1-1	CSALQGAFEAFF	TGCAGTGCTCTACAGGGGGCGTTTGAAGCTTTCTTT
-	-	TRBV12-3/TRBV12-4	TRBJ2-7	CASSGQSDSYEQYF	TGTGCCAGCAGTGGACAGTCCGATTCCTACGAGCAGTACTTC
-	-	TRBV7-9	TRBJ2-5	CASSFIQGGETQYF	TGTGCCAGCAGCTTTATACAGGGCGGGGAGACCCAGTACTTC
-	once	TRBV6-5	TRBJ2-5	CASSYTPIETQYF	TGTGCCAGCAGTTACACCCCCATAGAGACCCAGTACTTC
-	many	TRBV29-1	TRBJ2-1	CSVVAAIRNEQFF	TGCAGCGTTGTTGCGGCCATACGGAATGAGCAGTTCTTC
-	few	TRBV6-2/TRBV6-3	TRBJ1-5	CASGLRATPWHF	TGTGCCAGCGGGCTGAGGGCCACCCCATGGCATTTT
TRBD1	many	TRBV5-1	TRBJ2-7	CASSTGQAGYEQYF	TGCGCCAGCAGCACCGGACAGGCTGGCTACGAGCAGTACTTC
-	few	TRBV7-9	TRBJ2-1	CASSPRDSNEQFF	TGTGCCAGCAGCCCCCGGGACTCCAATGAGCAGTTCTTC
-	many	TRBV4-3	TRBJ2-5	CASSQAQGGFQETQYF	TGCGCCAGCAGCCAAGCGCAGGGTGGTTTCCAAGAGACCCAGTACTTC
TRBD1	-	TRBV10-3	TRBJ1-2	CAISGGQGWRDGYTF	TGTGCCATCAGTGGGGGACAGGGTTGGAGAGATGGCTACACCTTC
-	few	TRBV4-3	TRBJ2-3	CASSQEPIHTDTQYF	TGCGCCAGCAGCCAAGAACCCATACACACAGATACGCAGTATTTT
-	-	TRBV5-1	TRBJ2-5	CASSYWGGTEETQYF	TGCGCCAGCAGTTACTGGGGGGGGACAGAAGAGACCCAGTACTTC
TRBD1	-	TRBV7-9	TRBJ2-7	CASSSPIGTVGEQYF	TGTGCCAGCAGCTCACCGATCGGGACAGTTGGCGAGCAGTACTTC
-	few	TRBV5-6	TRBJ2-1	CASRWGVSYNEQFF	TGTGCCAGCAGGTGGGGAGTCTCCTACAATGAGCAGTTCTTC
-	many	TRBV29-1	TRBJ2-3	CSHGQPTDTQYF	TGCAGCCATGGACAACCCACAGATACGCAGTATTTT
TRBD1	-	TRBV5-4	TRBJ1-6	CASRLKGGGSPLHF	TGTGCCAGCAGATTAAAAGGGGGCGGGTCACCCCTCCACTTT
TRBD2	-	TRBV7-7	TRBJ2-5	CASSLSGSETQYF	TGTGCCAGCAGCCTAAGCGGGAGTGAGACCCAGTACTTC
-	many	TRBV6-2/TRBV6-3	TRBJ2-1	CASSYSGNKQFF	TGTGCCAGCAGTTACTCTGGTAATAAGCAGTTCTTC
-	-	TRBV3-1	TRBJ2-1	CASSQGLLLSYNEQFF	TGTGCCAGCAGCCAAGGGTTACTATTGTCCTACAATGAGCAGTTCTTC
-	few	TRBV6-5	TRBJ2-5	CASSYSLGETQYF	TGTGCCAGCAGTTACTCGCTGGGGGAGACCCAGTACTTC
TRBD2	-	TRBV5-1	TRBJ2-7	CASSLDGGRRYEQYF	TGCGCCAGCAGCTTGGACGGCGGGAGGAGATACGAGCAGTACTTC
-	-	TRBV10-3	TRBJ2-6	CAIRGDLSGANVLTF	TGTGCCATCAGGGGAGATCTATCTGGGGCCAACGTCCTGACTTTC
-	-	TRBV12-3/TRBV12-4	TRBJ2-6	CASSLGFRGGANVLTF	TGTGCCAGCAGTTTAGGCTTCCGTGGTGGGGCCAACGTCCTGACTTTC
TRBD2	few	TRBV20-1	TRBJ2-1	CSARVLGLAGNNEQFF	TGCAGTGCTAGAGTCCTCGGACTAGCGGGAAACAATGAGCAGTTCTTC
-	-	TRBV27	TRBJ2-5	CASSFVERETQYF	TGTGCCAGCAGTTTCGTGGAACGGGAGACCCAGTACTTC
-	many	TRBV5-1	TRBJ2-4	CASSSGIAKNIQYF	TGCGCCAGCAGCTCAGGGATAGCCAAAAACATTCAGTACTTC
-	-	TRBV6-4	TRBJ1-1	CASSDGVNTEAFF	TGTGCCAGCAGTGACGGAGTGAACACTGAAGCTTTCTTT
-	-	TRBV20-1	TRBJ2-3	CSAYRTATDTQYF	TGCAGTGCCTACCGGACAGCCACAGATACGCAGTATTTT
TRBD2	few	TRBV20-1	TRBJ2-3	CSAYLSGKSLDTQYF	TGCAGTGCTTATCTTAGCGGGAAAAGTTTAGATACGCAGTATTTT
-	-	TRBV7-6	TRBJ2-3	CASSFRMTDTQYF	TGTGCCAGCAGCTTCCGTATGACAGATACGCAGTATTTT
-	few	TRBV4-3	TRBJ2-1	CASSQDGNGYNEQFF	TGCGCCAGCAGCCAAGACGGGAATGGGTACAATGAGCAGTTCTTC
-	many	TRBV5-1	TRBJ2-2	CASKGDSRSGELFF	TGCGCCAGCAAAGGGGACTCCCGAAGCGGGGAGCTGTTTTTT
-	few	TRBV20-1	TRBJ2-7	CSANPGTTGEQYF	TGCAGTGCTAACCCCGGGACAACGGGCGAGCAGTACTTC